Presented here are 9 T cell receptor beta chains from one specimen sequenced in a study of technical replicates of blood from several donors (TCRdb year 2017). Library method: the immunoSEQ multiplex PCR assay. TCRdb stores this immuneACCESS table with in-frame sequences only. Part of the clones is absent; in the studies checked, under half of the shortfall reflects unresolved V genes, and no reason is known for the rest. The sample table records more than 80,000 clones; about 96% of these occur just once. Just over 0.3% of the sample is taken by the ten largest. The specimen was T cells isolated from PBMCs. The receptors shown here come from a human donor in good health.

The CDR3 region is CASSLRGLAGPDTQYF. CDR3 DNA: TGTGCCAGCAGCTTAAGGGGGCTAGCGGGCCCAGATACGCAGTATTTT. The V call is TRBV7-3, the J call TRBJ2-3, with TRBD2 matching 8 bases. CDR1 and CDR2 from the germline V gene are SGHTA and FQGTGA. The length of the CDR3 is 16 residues. The ends lost 1 base at V and 4 bases at J; junction bases unmatched: 7.

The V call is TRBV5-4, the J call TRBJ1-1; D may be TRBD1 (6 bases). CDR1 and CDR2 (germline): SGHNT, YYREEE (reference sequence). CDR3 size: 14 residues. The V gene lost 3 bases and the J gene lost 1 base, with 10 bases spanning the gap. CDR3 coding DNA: TGTGCCAGCAGCTCCCAACAGGGGAACACTGAAGCTTTCTTT. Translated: CASSSQQGNTEAFF.

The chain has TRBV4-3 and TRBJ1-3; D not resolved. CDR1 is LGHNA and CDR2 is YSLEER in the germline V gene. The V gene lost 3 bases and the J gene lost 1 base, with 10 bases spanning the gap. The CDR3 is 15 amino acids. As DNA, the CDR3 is TGCGCCAGCAGCCACAATCGAGGTTCTGGAAACACCATATATTTT. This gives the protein CASSHNRGSGNTIYF.

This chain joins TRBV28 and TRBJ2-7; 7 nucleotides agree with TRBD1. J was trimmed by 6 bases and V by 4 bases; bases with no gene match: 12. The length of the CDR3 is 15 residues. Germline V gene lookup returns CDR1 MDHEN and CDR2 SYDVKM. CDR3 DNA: TGTGCCAGCAGTTCAGAAGACAGGGCCTCCCTCGAGCAGTACTTC. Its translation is CASSSEDRASLEQYF. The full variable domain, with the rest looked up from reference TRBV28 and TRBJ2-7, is DVKVTQSSRYLVKRTGEKVFLECVQDMDHENMFWYRQDPGLGLRLIYFSYDVKMKEKGDIPEGYSVSREKKERFSLILESASTNQTSMYLCASSSEDRASLEQYFGPGTRLTVT.

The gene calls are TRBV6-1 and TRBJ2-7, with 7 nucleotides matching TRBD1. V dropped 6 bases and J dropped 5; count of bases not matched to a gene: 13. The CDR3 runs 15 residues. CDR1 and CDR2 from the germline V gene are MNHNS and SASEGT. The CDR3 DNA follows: TGTGCCAGCAGCGCCTACAGGGGTCAACCCAACGAGCAGTACTTC. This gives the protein CASSAYRGQPNEQYF.

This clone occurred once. The CDR3 protein is CASSPGAGVGYEQYF. The CDR3 region has the DNA TGTGCCAGCAGTCCAGGGGCGGGAGTTGGCTACGAGCAGTACTTC. This chain joins TRBV27 and TRBJ2-7, with D perhaps TRBD2 (7 bases). Per germline, CDR1 MNHEY and CDR2 SMNVEV (reference sequence). This CDR3 is built from 15 residues. V was clipped by 5 bases and J by 3 bases, with 17 bases between them.

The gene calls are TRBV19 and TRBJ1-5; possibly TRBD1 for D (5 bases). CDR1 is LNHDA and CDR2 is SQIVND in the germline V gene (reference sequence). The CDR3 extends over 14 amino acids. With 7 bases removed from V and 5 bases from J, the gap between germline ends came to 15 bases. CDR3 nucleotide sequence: TGTGCCAGTACTATCCAGGGTGTCGATCAGCCCCAGCATTTT. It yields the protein CASTIQGVDQPQHF.

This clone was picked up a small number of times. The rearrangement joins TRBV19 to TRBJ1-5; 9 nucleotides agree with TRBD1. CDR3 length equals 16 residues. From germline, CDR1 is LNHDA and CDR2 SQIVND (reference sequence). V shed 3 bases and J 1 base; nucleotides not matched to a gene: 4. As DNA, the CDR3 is TGTGCCAGTAGTATTACCGGGACAGGGAGCAATCAGCCCCAGCATTTT. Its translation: CASSITGTGSNQPQHF.

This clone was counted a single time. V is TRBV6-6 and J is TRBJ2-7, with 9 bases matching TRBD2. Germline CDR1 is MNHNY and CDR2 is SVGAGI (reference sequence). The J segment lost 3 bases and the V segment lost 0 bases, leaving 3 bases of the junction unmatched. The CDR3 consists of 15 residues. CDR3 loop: CASSYSRTSVYEQYF. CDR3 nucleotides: TGTGCCAGCAGTTACTCACGGACTAGCGTCTACGAGCAGTACTTC.